This T cell receptor beta chain was obtained from a study of yellow fever vaccine responses in identical twins. Study-wide points: It has been reported that, in twins, the vaccine T cell response seemed partly convergent and partly personalized.

This clonotype has a handful of counts. Its target is unknown. MiXCR, applied by TCRdb to the RT-PCR reads, yields one record per CDR3 protein. The table shows about 400 distinct CDR3 sequences, with about 88% occurring only once. Trimming shortened V by 3 bases and J by 7 bases, and 13 bases separated the two germline ends. This CDR3 contains 14 residues. The germline V gene encodes CDR1 WNHNN and CDR2 SYGVQD (reference sequence). This clonotype originated in a woman aged 18-29 years who received the yellow fever vaccine. The sample here was T cells from blood (PBMCs), unsorted or a sorted subset (not recorded which), taken before or after yellow fever vaccination (not recorded which). This chain uses TRBV10-1 with TRBJ1-5; possible D gene TRBD1, 5 bases. This chain's CDR3 is CASSETGFLQPQHF. CDR3 coding DNA: TGCGCCAGCAGTGAAACAGGCTTTTTGCAGCCCCAGCATTTT.